This T cell receptor (beta chain) stems from a study of T cell repertoires in cytomegalovirus infection. Across the study: Shared public TCR beta signatures pointed to both CMV infection and a matching HLA type.

This clonotype was counted between two and nine times. Its antigen is not identified. CDR1 is ENHRY, CDR2 SYGVKD, per germline. This CDR3 region has 16 residues. Trimming removed 5 bases from V and 0 bases from J; junction bases left unmatched: 10. TCRdb processed the reads anew with MiXCR; each CDR3 protein has one entry. The sample has approximately 300,000 distinct CDR3 sequences, roughly 25% seen once. This TCR derives from a human donor in good health (CMV status not recorded). Some clones in this sample may be carry-over from other donors' samples. The sequenced sample was cultured PBMCs, obtained from culture after CMV antigen stimulation. The V gene is TRBV10-3, the J gene TRBJ2-7, with 7 bases matching TRBD2. CDR3 DNA sequence: TGTGCCATCAGTAGCGGGGAACCACCAAGCTCCTACGAGCAGTACGTC. Its translation: CAISSGEPPSSYEQYV.